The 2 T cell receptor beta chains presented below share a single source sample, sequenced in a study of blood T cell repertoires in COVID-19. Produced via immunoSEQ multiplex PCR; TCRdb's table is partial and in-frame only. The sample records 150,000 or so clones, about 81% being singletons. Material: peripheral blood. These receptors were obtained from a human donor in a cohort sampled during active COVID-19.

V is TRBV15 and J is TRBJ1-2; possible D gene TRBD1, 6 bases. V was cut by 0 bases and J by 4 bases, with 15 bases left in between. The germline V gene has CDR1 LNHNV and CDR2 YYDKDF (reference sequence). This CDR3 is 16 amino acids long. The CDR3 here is CATSRDPTGPFYGYTF. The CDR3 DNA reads TGTGCCACCAGCAGAGATCCCACAGGGCCCTTCTATGGCTACACCTTC.

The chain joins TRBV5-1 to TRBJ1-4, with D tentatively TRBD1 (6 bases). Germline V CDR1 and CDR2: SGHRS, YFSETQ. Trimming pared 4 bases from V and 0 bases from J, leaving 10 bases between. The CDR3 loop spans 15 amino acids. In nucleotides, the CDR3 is TGCGCCAGCAGCGCTTCAGGGGCAACTAATGAAAAACTGTTTTTT. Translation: CASSASGATNEKLFF.